This T cell receptor (beta chain) was identified in a study of blood T cell repertoires in COVID-19. Study summary: Samples representing acute and convalescent COVID-19 were sourced from the United States, Italy and Spain. The analysed material was cDNA or gDNA that came from T cells, B-cell-depleted T cells, or PBMCs.

Between the trimmed V and J ends, which lost 6 bases and 6 bases, there was a span of 8 bases. There are 12 residues in the CDR3. Authors' processing steps: By means of reference gene primer amplification, nucleated cell counts were estimated. Assay used: immunoSEQ multiplex PCR; TCRdb lists only in-frame clones, some missing. That table supplies the V and J calls and clone size; D and trimming were determined from the DNA. The repertoire holds 180,000 or so clones, with 86% as singletons. It was during active infection that Seattle patients were enrolled and then longitudinally followed. The chain joins TRBV12-3 or TRBV12-4 to TRBJ2-2; possible D gene TRBD2, 6 bases. The source is an older woman with COVID-19, enrolled during active disease. Sequenced: peripheral blood. CDR3 in amino acids: CASRAGPGELFF. In DNA form, the CDR3 reads TGTGCCAGCAGGGCGGGGCCCGGGGAGCTGTTTTTT.